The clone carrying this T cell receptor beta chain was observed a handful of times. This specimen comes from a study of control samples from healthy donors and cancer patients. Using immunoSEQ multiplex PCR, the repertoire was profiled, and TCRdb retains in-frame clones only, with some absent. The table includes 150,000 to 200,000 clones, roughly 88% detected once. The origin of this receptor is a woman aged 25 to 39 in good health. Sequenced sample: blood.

CDR3 nucleotides: TGTGCCAGCAGCCGAGTTATGAGCGGGAGAGACTACGAGCAGTACTTC. Translating gives CASSRVMSGRDYEQYF. The rearrangement joins TRBV3-1 (or the pseudogene TRBV3-2) to TRBJ2-7; 8 nucleotides match TRBD2. The trim removed 4 bases at V and 3 bases at J, leaving 11 bases unmatched. Germline V gene lookup returns CDR1 LGHDT and CDR2 YNNKEL (reference sequence). This CDR3 is built from 16 residues.